These 32 T cell receptor beta chains came from one sample sequenced in a study of T and B cells in COVID-19 patients. From blood, about 250-550 ng of genomic DNA served as TRB template. Multiplex PCR with BIOMED2 TRB-A/B primer pools amplified TRB rearrangements. TCRdb reprocessed the multiplex PCR reads via MiXCR and lists one record per CDR3 protein. The repertoire has under 6,000 distinct CDR3 sequences, roughly 26% of them found once; the top ten carry roughly 10%. Sequencing used blood. These receptors came from a human donor with active COVID-19.

By its share, this clonotype is medium-sized. The chain joins TRBV6-5 to TRBJ2-7; D tentatively fits TRBD1 or TRBD2 (5 bases each). CDR1 is MNHEY, CDR2 SVGAGI, per germline. The CDR3 length is 16 residues. The V end lost 6 bases, the J end lost 1 base, and 19 bases lay between the germline ends. CDR3 amino acids: CASSSNGAPRSYEQYF. The CDR3 nucleotides read TGTGCCAGCAGCTCCAACGGGGCCCCCAGGTCCTACGAGCAGTACTTC.

As to this clonotype: This sequence may be a read error, since a much larger clone differs from it by one base. J is TRBJ1-1 and V is TRBV6-5; 7 bases line up with TRBD1. The CDR3 is 15 amino acids. The V gene's germline CDR1 is MNHEY and CDR2 SVGAGI. V was clipped by 2 bases and J by 6 bases; unmatched bases: 9. DNA for the CDR3: TGTGCCAGCAGTTACCCTCAGGGGGGGAGGTCTGAAGCTTTCTTT. It codes for CASSYPQGGRSEAFF.

This clonotype counts as medium-sized. The rearrangement joins TRBV27 to TRBJ2-5, with 8 bases aligning to TRBD1. The trim removed 6 bases at V and 2 bases at J, leaving 14 bases unmatched. Germline lookup yields CDR1 MNHEY and CDR2 SMNVEV (reference sequence). This CDR3 is 17 amino acids long. The CDR3 region has the DNA TGTGCCAGCAGCCATTCCCAGGGGGCGCTCCGGCAAGAGACCCAGTACTTC. This translates into CASSHSQGALRQETQYF.

Judged by abundance, this clonotype is medium-sized. The chain is built from TRBV5-5 and TRBJ2-7; D gene uncertain. The CDR3 runs 11 residues. V lost 4 bases to trimming and J lost 5 bases, with 7 bases between them. The germline CDR1 and CDR2 sequences are SGHKS and YYEKEE (reference sequence). The CDR3 protein is CASSVYDEQYF. The CDR3 DNA is TGTGCCAGCAGCGTCTACGACGAGCAGTACTTC.

In this sample, this clonotype is medium-sized (0.01 to 0.1%). V and J are TRBV6-5 and TRBJ2-7; D is perhaps TRBD1 (6 bases). Germline V gene sequence: CDR1 MNHEY, CDR2 SVGAGI. This CDR3 has 15 residues. V dropped 4 bases and J dropped 1 base, with 14 bases sitting between them. The CDR3 reads CASSSRTASSYEQYF. The CDR3 nucleotides read TGTGCCAGCAGTTCGAGGACAGCCTCTTCCTACGAGCAGTACTTC.

This clonotype is deemed medium-sized. The chain couples TRBV19 to TRBJ2-3; TRBD2 aligns across 9 bases. Trimming at V came to 3 bases and at J to 7 bases, leaving 8 bases not matched to a gene. Looked up from germline, CDR1 is LNHDA and CDR2 is SQIVND (reference sequence). The CDR3 is 15 amino acids. DNA for the CDR3: TGTGCCAGTAGTATGGGTCTAGCGGGACCCTATACGCAGTATTTT. Its protein product is CASSMGLAGPYTQYF.

This clonotype is medium-sized. The chain uses TRBV19 and TRBJ1-2; 7 nucleotides line up with TRBD1. The ends lost 5 bases at V and 7 bases at J; junction bases unmatched: 7. The germline V gene has CDR1 LNHDA and CDR2 SQIVND (reference sequence). The CDR3 sequence is 13 residues long. As DNA, the CDR3 is TGTGCCAGTAGTGGACACAGGGGTGGTGGCTACACCTTC. Its translation is CASSGHRGGGYTF.

As for this clonotype: This may be a read error: a much more frequent sequence differs by one nucleotide. This chain links TRBV30 with TRBJ2-7; D not resolved. This CDR3 has 12 residues. Germline CDR1 GTSNPN, CDR2 SVGIG (reference sequence). CDR3 DNA: TGTGCCTGGAGGGGCCCCTCCTACGACCAGTACTTC. This translates into CAWRGPSYDQYF.

This clonotype was found once. At one of its ends the junction is not consistent with the germline gene, which may arise from a read error. CDR3 region: CASSQVERGETQYF. Here the CDR3 DNA reads TGTGCCAGCAGCCAAGTGGAAAGGGGTGAGACCCAGTACTTC. V is TRBV4-3 and J is TRBJ2-5; perhaps TRBD1 as D (5 bases). This CDR3 comprises 14 residues. Germline V CDR1 and CDR2: LGHNA, YSLEER.

This chain joins TRBV7-2 and TRBJ1-2; TRBD1 matches at 7 bases. V lost 5 bases and J lost 4; bases outside the gene matches: 10. CDR1 and CDR2 from the germline V gene are SGHTA and FQGNSA. The CDR3 runs to 15 residues. The CDR3 DNA is TGTGCCAGCAGCCCCTACCCTGGACAGGTCTATGGCTACACCTTC. Its translation is CASSPYPGQVYGYTF.

This clonotype occurred many times. J is TRBJ2-5 and V is TRBV7-9, with a possible D match to TRBD1 (6 bases). V lost 2 bases and J lost 1, with 8 bases in between. The CDR3 consists of 14 residues. Germline CDR1 SEHNR, CDR2 FQNEAQ (reference sequence). In nucleotides, the CDR3 is TGTGCCAGCAGCTTACAGGGGATCCAAGAGACCCAGTACTTC. Translated: CASSLQGIQETQYF.

This clonotype was recorded a few times. This chain connects TRBV12-3 or TRBV12-4 to TRBJ1-5, with 7 positions matching TRBD1. The V gene end was trimmed by 6 bases and the J gene end by 7 bases; junction bases not matched to a gene: 3. The CDR3 runs to 12 residues. The chain's CDR3 is CASRTGTQPQHF. In nucleotides, the CDR3 is TGTGCCAGCAGGACAGGGACCCAGCCCCAGCATTTT.

The chain is built from TRBV7-2 and TRBJ2-3; D ambiguous. CDR3 length equals 13 residues. V was trimmed by 3 bases and J by 5 bases, leaving 9 bases between them. CDR1 SGHTA and CDR2 FQGNSA come from the germline V gene. CDR3 in amino acids: CASSFALGDTQYF. For the CDR3, the DNA is TGTGCCAGCAGCTTCGCACTGGGAGATACGCAGTATTTT.

This clonotype showed up just a few times. This chain joins TRBV7-2 and TRBJ1-2; TRBD1 is a possible D gene (5 bases). CDR3 length: 14 residues. Germline V gene sequence: CDR1 SGHTA, CDR2 FQGNSA. The germline V and J ends were trimmed by 1 base and 8 bases, with 14 bases remaining between them. The CDR3 region has the DNA TGTGCCAGCAGCTTAGATCCGGCAGGGAGCGGCTACACCTTC. Its protein product is CASSLDPAGSGYTF.

The genes are TRBV20-1 and TRBJ2-1; 7 bases line up with TRBD2. CDR3 length: 16 amino acids. CDR1 DFQATT and CDR2 SNEGSKA come from the germline V gene (reference sequence). V lost 3 bases, J lost 3 bases, and 11 bases stayed unmatched. CDR3 region: CSARSQTSSYYNEQFF. The CDR3 coding sequence is TGCAGTGCTAGGTCCCAGACTAGCTCTTACTACAATGAGCAGTTCTTC.

The chain joins TRBV6-2 or TRBV6-3 to TRBJ1-1; D possibly corresponds to TRBD1 (6 bases). This CDR3 region has 14 residues. The germline CDR1 and CDR2 sequences are MNHEY and SVGEGT. The ends were cut back, 6 bases at V and 0 bases at J, with 11 bases in the middle. In DNA form, the CDR3 reads TGTGCCAGCAGCTTAACAGGGATGAACACTGAAGCTTTCTTT. Protein product: CASSLTGMNTEAFF.

A single count supports this clonotype. The genes are TRBV6-5 and TRBJ2-1; 14 positions match TRBD2. CDR1 and CDR2 from the germline V gene are MNHEY and SVGAGI. V trimming: 6 bases; J trimming: 6 bases; junction bases outside the gene matches: 7. The CDR3 has 16 amino acids. The CDR3 loop reads CASSLIGLAGGNEQFF. In DNA, the CDR3 is TGTGCCAGCAGCCTTATCGGACTAGCGGGAGGCAATGAGCAGTTCTTC.

This clonotype was detected a few times. The V call is TRBV5-1, the J call TRBJ2-1; a possible D gene is TRBD1 (6 bases). Germline-derived CDR1 and CDR2 are SGHRS and YFSETQ. The CDR3 is made up of 15 amino acids. V shed 4 bases and J shed 4 bases, with 15 bases lying between them. The CDR3 protein is CASSLAGQPYNEQFF. CDR3 coding DNA: TGCGCCAGCAGCCTCGCAGGACAGCCGTACAATGAGCAGTTCTTC.

The chain recombines TRBV20-1 with TRBJ2-1; possibly TRBD1 for D (5 bases). V lost 4 bases and J 4 bases, leaving 17 bases between the germline ends. Germline CDR1 and CDR2: DFQATT and SNEGSKA (reference sequence). The CDR3 sequence is 15 residues long. The CDR3 region has the DNA TGCAGTGCTAACCTAGGGGCGGATTTTTACAATGAGCAGTTCTTC. Its protein is CSANLGADFYNEQFF.

By sample share, this clonotype is medium-sized. The chain employs TRBV19 and TRBJ2-7, with TRBD1 identical over 7 bases. The germline V gene has CDR1 LNHDA and CDR2 SQIVND (reference sequence). This CDR3 is built from 16 residues. With 5 bases clipped from V and 1 base from J, the junction kept 11 bases outside the gene matches. CDR3 coding DNA: TGTGCCAGTAGTGAGAACAGGGGTCGCGTTTCCTACGAGCAGTACTTC. Translating it yields CASSENRGRVSYEQYF.

The rearrangement joins TRBV5-5 to TRBJ1-2, with a possible D match to TRBD1 (5 bases). V lost 3 bases and J lost 0, with 9 bases in between. The CDR3 extends over 14 amino acids. Germline CDR1 is SGHKS and CDR2 is YYEKEE (reference sequence). The CDR3: CASSWGQANYGYTF. The DNA of the CDR3 is TGTGCCAGCAGCTGGGGCCAGGCTAACTATGGCTACACCTTC.

This clonotype is deemed medium-sized. The chain couples TRBV27 to TRBJ2-7; 8 nucleotides align to TRBD1. CDR3 length: 17 residues. Trimming cost V 0 bases and J 0 bases; bases outside gene matches: 7. Germline V CDR1 and CDR2: MNHEY, SMNVEV (reference sequence). For the CDR3, the DNA is TGTGCCAGCAGTTTATCGGGGGGACAGGCCCTCTCCTACGAGCAGTACTTC. This sequence encodes CASSLSGGQALSYEQYF.

V and J are TRBV28 and TRBJ2-7, with D perhaps matching TRBD2 (7 bases). The V gene lost 3 bases and the J gene lost 3 bases, with 15 bases spanning the gap. Germline values: CDR1 MDHEN, CDR2 SYDVKM. The CDR3 is 15 amino acids. CDR3 protein: CASSFGGGVVYEQYF. CDR3 nucleotides: TGTGCCAGCAGTTTTGGAGGGGGGGTTGTCTACGAGCAGTACTTC.

This clonotype was detected only a few times. CDR3 bases: TGTGCCAGCAGTTCCAGGGTTTTCCCGAACCCCCCGTCAAATCAGCCCCAGCATTTT. Amino acid sequence: CASSSRVFPNPPSNQPQHF. The gene calls are TRBV12-3 or TRBV12-4 and TRBJ1-5; D is perhaps TRBD1 (5 bases). V was cut by 4 bases and J by 4 bases, with 26 bases left in between. The CDR3 contains 19 residues.

This clonotype appeared a few times. V gene TRBV25-1 combines with J gene TRBJ2-2, with unresolved D. V was cut by 6 bases and J by 5 bases, with 22 bases left in between. CDR3 length: 17 residues. Germline V gives CDR1 MGHDK, CDR2 SYGVNS. CDR3 amino acids: CASRPSPGLGSTGELFF. In nucleotides, the CDR3 is TGTGCCAGCAGGCCCTCACCAGGTCTTGGTTCAACCGGGGAGCTGTTTTTT.

The CDR3 region has the DNA TGTGCCAGCAGCTTGGAGTGGACAGGGCCGACACTAGCGGGAGGTCACAGGGGCAATGAGCAGTTCTTC. As protein: CASSLEWTGPTLAGGHRGNEQFF. The V call is TRBV5-4, the J call TRBJ2-1; 12 bases match TRBD2. V dropped 0 bases and J dropped 6; count of bases not matched to a gene: 25. In germline, CDR1 is SGHNT, CDR2 YYREEE (reference sequence). The CDR3 runs 23 residues.

This clonotype is judged medium-sized. At one end, the junction sequence differs from germline, possibly due to a read error. The genes are TRBV27 and TRBJ1-1; 7 bases map to TRBD1. Per the germline V gene, CDR1 is MNHEY and CDR2 is SMNVEV (reference sequence). The CDR3 is made up of 10 amino acids. DNA for the CDR3: TGTGCCAGCAGTCCTAGGGACAGAAAGTTT. Protein product: CASSPRDRKF.

On this clonotype itself: A much larger clone differs by one base, so this may be a read error. The chain carries TRBV27 and TRBJ1-6; D is possibly TRBD1 (5 bases). Germline CDR1 is MNHEY and CDR2 is SMNVEV (reference sequence). Trimming took off 8 bases at V and 3 bases at J, with 14 bases between the two ends. The CDR3 spans 15 residues. CDR3 residues: CASHDSTIYNSPLHF. The CDR3 bases are TGTGCCAGCCACGACAGCACCATCTATAATTCACCCCTCCACTTT.

The chain uses TRBV7-2 and TRBJ2-2; the match to TRBD1 covers 9 bases. CDR3 length: 16 residues. Trimming removed 7 bases from V and 5 bases from J; junction bases left unmatched: 11. CDR1 and CDR2 (germline): SGHTA, FQGNSA. This CDR3 is CASTPRGTGWTGELFF. In DNA form, the CDR3 reads TGTGCCAGCACTCCTAGGGGGACAGGGTGGACCGGGGAGCTGTTTTTT.

This clonotype was detected only a few times. The chain joins TRBV20-1 to TRBJ2-4; TRBD2 agrees at 11 bases. The CDR3 spans 14 residues. The J segment lost 3 bases and the V segment lost 4 bases, leaving 2 bases of the junction unmatched. In germline, CDR1 is DFQATT, CDR2 SNEGSKA (reference sequence). This CDR3 is CSATTSGGKNIQYF. The CDR3 DNA follows: TGCAGTGCTACCACTAGCGGGGGCAAAAACATTCAGTACTTC.

This clonotype is medium-sized by share. The gene calls are TRBV19 and TRBJ1-6, with D maybe TRBD1 (6 bases). In germline, CDR1 is LNHDA, CDR2 SQIVND (reference sequence). The CDR3 runs to 14 residues. The V gene lost 3 bases and the J gene lost 5 bases, with 8 bases spanning the gap. CDR3 sequence reads: CASSIGQNNSPLHF. The CDR3 nucleotides are TGTGCCAGTAGTATCGGACAGAATAATTCACCCCTCCACTTT. The whole variable domain, filled in from reference TRBV19 and TRBJ1-6, reads DGGITQSPKYLFRKEGQNVTLSCEQNLNHDAMYWYRQDPGQGLRLIYYSQIVNDFQKGDIAEGYSVSREKKESFPLTVTSAQKNPTAFYLCASSIGQNNSPLHFGNGTRLTVT.

The chain couples TRBV5-1 to TRBJ2-5, with unresolved D. Germline CDR1 reads SGHRS; CDR2 reads YFSETQ. This CDR3 has 13 residues. Trimming removed 3 bases from V and 4 bases from J, with 10 bases in between. In DNA, the CDR3 is TGCGCCAGCAGCTCGGTTTCTGGAGAGACCCAGTACTTC. It specifies CASSSVSGETQYF.